This TCR beta chain was recorded in a study of blood T cell repertoires in COVID-19 (dated by TCRdb to 2018 to 2021). General notes on the study: The collaborator samples originated in the United States, Italy and Spain and spanned the acute and convalescent phases of COVID-19. The material from the prospective study consisted of cDNA or gDNA derived from T cells, B-cell-depleted T cells, or PBMCs. Deeply sampled blood TCRbeta repertoires from subjects exposed to, actively infected with, or recovered from COVID-19 were included in the dataset. The repertoires were made available in a free public database intended to serve as a resource for research on the immune response to SARS-CoV-2. The samples were drawn from the first 160 participants of the ongoing ImmuneRACE study and from 950 to 1,500 subjects provided by 6 global collaborators. Nearly every sample came with metadata listing a de-identified subject ID, COVID-19 status, age in years and sex. HLA class I and class II types, where available, came from metadata supplied by the sample provider rather than from assay-based typing.

In Seattle, one collaborating source enrolled patients while the infection was active and tracked those patients longitudinally over the course of disease. Each collaborating institution followed its own protocols to collect whole blood in K2EDTA tubes. For TCRbeta analysis, collaborators shipped samples in one of three forms: frozen whole blood, isolated PBMCs, or DNA extracted from either of those sample types. This clone came up once. What antigen it recognizes has not been identified. One base away there is no much larger clone; base qualities are not given. Overall study outcomes, separate from this receptor: The amount of clinical and demographic metadata varied by source and participant and was provided uncurated.

TCRbeta CDR3 regions were amplified from genomic DNA using the immunoSEQ Assay, a bias-controlled multiplex PCR. As for the authors' bioinformatics: Nucleated cell counts per sample were estimated from amplification of reference gene primers within the assay. To quantify the absolute abundance of each unique TCRbeta CDR3 rearrangement, sequence reads were collapsed and filtered. Productive Simpson clonality was computed per sample as the square root of Simpson's diversity index over productive rearrangements. Not all clones reach the TCRdb copy of this immuneACCESS table, which keeps in-frame sequences only. Checked studies attribute under half of the gap to unresolved V genes and leave the rest unexplained. V and J calls and clone size come straight from that table; D and trimming were deduced from the DNA. For this sample the table gives 160,000 or so clones, of which approximately 87% were detected only once. The ten largest clones capture 10% of the sample.

V drops 5 bases and J drops 5 bases, leaving 10 bases in between. The CDR3 holds 13 amino acids from the cysteine to the phenylalanine. The only DNA kept is the CDR3, 39 bases in frame from the first base. The germline V gene gives CDR1 as MNHNS and CDR2 as SASEGT. This receptor chain uses TRBV6-1 and TRBJ1-5; a tentative D call is TRBD1 (5 bases match). This TCR came from a woman in her seventies with COVID-19, enrolled during active disease. The sample comprised peripheral blood. CDR3 loop: CASSYRGDQPQHF. Here is the DNA: TGTGCCAGCAGTTATCGGGGGGATCAGCCCCAGCATTTT.